Below, 20 T cell receptor beta chains from the same sample are listed, as sequenced in a study of blood T cells in healthy people across ages. Together with a sample-barcoded 5' primer, a J-beta primer mix was included in a second PCR lasting about 7 to 11 cycles. TCRdb re-derived calls from the 5' RACE reads in MiXCR, one entry per CDR3 protein. The table has 650,000 to 800,000 distinct CDR3 sequences, approximately 44% seen once. Specimen: blood. The receptor source for this set is a man aged 55-75 years in good health.

This clonotype was counted ten times or more. The chain has TRBV3-1 and TRBJ2-7; D is unclear. This CDR3 has 13 residues. The germline gives CDR1 LGHDT, CDR2 YNNKEL (reference sequence). Deletions cut 3 bases from V and 0 bases from J, with 6 bases between. Here the CDR3 DNA reads TGTGCCAGCAGCCAGGGCAGCTCCTACGAGCAGTACTTC. Protein sequence: CASSQGSSYEQYF.

The chain couples TRBV12-3 or TRBV12-4 to TRBJ1-3; D uncertain. CDR3 length: 15 residues. The germline V and J ends were trimmed by 6 bases and 0 bases, with 12 bases remaining between them. For the CDR3, the DNA is TGTGCCAGCAGCCCGACGGTTAACTCTGGAAACACCATATATTTT. Translation gives CASSPTVNSGNTIYF.

This clonotype was detected a few times. The genes are TRBV25-1 and TRBJ2-2; 7 nucleotides line up with TRBD1. V dropped 3 bases and J dropped 3; count of bases not matched to a gene: 13. This CDR3 contains 18 residues. CDR1 is MGHDK, CDR2 SYGVNS, per germline. Written as DNA, the CDR3 is TGTGCCAGCAGTGATAAGGGACAGTTGAACGCTTACACCGGGGAGCTGTTTTTT. Protein product: CASSDKGQLNAYTGELFF.

The chain uses TRBV14 and TRBJ2-1; TRBD1 agrees at 8 bases. The CDR3 is made up of 17 amino acids. CDR1 is SGHDN, CDR2 FVKESK, per germline. The ends lost 1 base at V and 5 bases at J; junction bases unmatched: 10. DNA for the CDR3: TGTGCCAGCAGCCAAGGTATACAGGGGGAAAGGAACAATGAGCAGTTCTTC. Its translation: CASSQGIQGERNNEQFF.

The genes are TRBV6-5 and TRBJ2-7; 10 bases line up with TRBD2. CDR3 length: 16 amino acids. CDR1 is MNHEY, CDR2 SVGAGI, per germline. The junction had 7 bases not matched to a gene; V was cut back by 2 bases and J by 3 bases. CDR3 in DNA: TGTGCCAGCAGTTACACACTAGCGGGACGGGGCTACGAGCAGTACTTC. It encodes CASSYTLAGRGYEQYF.

This clonotype was seen ten or more times. The chain recombines TRBV20-1 with TRBJ2-1; D gene ambiguous. The CDR3 is 13 amino acids. Germline V CDR1 and CDR2: DFQATT, SNEGSKA (reference sequence). Between the trimmed V and J ends, which lost 1 base and 6 bases, there was a span of 10 bases. The CDR3 here is CSARGLVSNEQFF. CDR3 sequence (DNA): TGCAGTGCTAGAGGCCTCGTCAGCAATGAGCAGTTCTTC.

This clonotype is large by share. The chain employs TRBV6-6 and TRBJ1-1, with D perhaps matching TRBD1 (6 bases). Between the trimmed V and J ends, which lost 9 bases and 4 bases, there was a span of 15 bases. The CDR3 is 13 amino acids. The germline gives CDR1 MNHNY, CDR2 SVGAGI (reference sequence). CDR3 sequence: CASSPGAVTEAFF. Written as DNA, the CDR3 is TGTGCCAGTTCCCCAGGGGCGGTCACTGAAGCTTTCTTT.

To note about this clonotype: A read error may explain this, as a much larger clone is one base away. The chain carries TRBV7-9 and TRBJ1-2; no definite D call. The V gene's germline CDR1 is SEHNR and CDR2 FQNEAQ (reference sequence). V was shortened by 1 base and J by 8 bases, with 14 bases between the two germline ends. The length of the CDR3 is 14 residues. CDR3 residues: CASSLVDLRWGYTF. As DNA, the CDR3 is TGTGCCAGCAGCTTAGTTGACCTCCGGTGGGGCTACACCTTC.

This clonotype showed up just a few times. The chain combines TRBV30 with TRBJ2-4; 8 nucleotides match TRBD1. TRBJ2-7 matches the DNA end more closely, so the J call is doubtful. Germline CDR1 and CDR2: GTSNPN and SVGIG (reference sequence). The CDR3 is 14 residues long. CDR3 sequence reads: CAWSVGTGVNEQYF. CDR3 nucleotide sequence: TGTGCCTGGAGTGTCGGGACAGGAGTGAACGAGCAGTACTTC.

This chain uses TRBV20-1 with TRBJ1-1; 10 positions agree with TRBD1. Losses at the gene ends were 7 bases for V and 1 base for J; bases not matched to a gene: 9. The CDR3 is 15 residues long. Germline V gene sequence: CDR1 DFQATT, CDR2 SNEGSKA (reference sequence). The CDR3 is CSVTGQGIENTEAFF. The CDR3 coding sequence is TGCAGTGTCACGGGACAGGGGATCGAGAACACTGAAGCTTTCTTT.

The chain is built from TRBV7-2 and TRBJ2-7; the match to TRBD1 covers 7 bases. The germline V gene has CDR1 SGHTA and CDR2 FQGNSA. The V and J ends lost 1 base and 0 bases, in that order; junction bases with no gene match: 6. The CDR3 is 16 residues long. The DNA for the CDR3 is TGTGCCAGCAGCTTAGTAGGGACAGCCTACTCCTACGAGCAGTACTTC. It translates to CASSLVGTAYSYEQYF.

Written as DNA, the CDR3 is TGTGCCAGCAGCCCCCGGGGTAGCAGGGGGACCCAAAACTCTGGGGCCAACGTCCTGACTTTC. Its translation: CASSPRGSRGTQNSGANVLTF. V gene TRBV12-3 or TRBV12-4 combines with J gene TRBJ2-6, with TRBD1 matching 7 bases. The CDR3 runs 21 residues. V trimming: 6 bases; J trimming: 0 bases; junction bases outside the gene matches: 20.

This clonotype was detected only once. The chain joins TRBV7-2 to TRBJ1-2; D may be TRBD1 (6 bases). CDR3 length equals 16 residues. V gave up 7 bases and J gave up 1 base, with 19 bases separating them. Germline lookup yields CDR1 SGHTA and CDR2 FQGNSA. CDR3 loop: CASTPGGTNLNYGYTF. The CDR3 coding sequence is TGTGCCAGCACTCCGGGGGGGACAAACCTTAACTATGGCTACACCTTC.

The table lists this clonotype with a few counts. The chain carries TRBV6-5 and TRBJ1-2, with D tentatively TRBD1 (6 bases). The germline gives CDR1 MNHEY, CDR2 SVGAGI. The CDR3 is 14 residues long. Trimming removed 11 bases at V and 3 bases at J, with 19 bases between. The CDR3 spells CAPLDGQKDYGYTF. The DNA of the CDR3 is TGTGCCCCCCTCGATGGACAGAAAGACTATGGCTACACCTTC.

Only a few counts were recorded for this clonotype. This chain uses TRBV27 with TRBJ1-2, with 7 bases matching TRBD1. The CDR3 consists of 15 residues. The germline V gene has CDR1 MNHEY and CDR2 SMNVEV (reference sequence). V gave up 6 bases and J gave up 4 bases; unmatched junction bases: 11. This CDR3 is CASRRQGGEGYGYTF. In nucleotides, the CDR3 is TGTGCCAGCAGGAGACAGGGCGGGGAGGGCTATGGCTACACCTTC.

Points on this clonotype: A single base separates this from a much larger clone, so it may be a read error. This chain uses TRBV20-1 with TRBJ2-1; 8 bases fit TRBD2. The CDR3 has 17 residues. V lost 3 bases, J lost 5 bases, and 15 bases stayed unmatched. Germline loops: CDR1 DFQATT, CDR2 SNEGSKA (reference sequence). CDR3 sequence: CSARPLVGSGNNNEQFF. In nucleotides, the CDR3 is TGCAGTGCTAGGCCCCTCGTCGGTAGCGGGAACAACAATGAGCAGTTCTTC.

This clonotype was seen a few times. In DNA, the CDR3 is TGCAGTGCTAGAGTTCCGACAGGGGCCTATGGCTACACCTTC. Protein: CSARVPTGAYGYTF. The chain joins TRBV20-1 to TRBJ1-2; 8 positions agree with TRBD1. Germline CDR1 is DFQATT and CDR2 is SNEGSKA (reference sequence). The CDR3 is 14 residues long. The trim removed 1 base at V and 4 bases at J, leaving 5 bases unmatched.

The chain employs TRBV28 and TRBJ2-7; 10 bases are shared with TRBD1. CDR1 is MDHEN and CDR2 is SYDVKM in the germline V gene. The CDR3 extends over 17 amino acids. V was pared by 2 bases and J by 5 bases, with 12 bases of the junction left unmatched. The CDR3 here is CASSLIGGGQGWNEQYF. The DNA for the CDR3 is TGTGCCAGCAGTTTAATAGGGGGGGGACAGGGGTGGAACGAGCAGTACTTC.

J is TRBJ2-3 and V is TRBV3-1; D could derive from TRBD1 or TRBD2 (7 bases each). The CDR3 runs 16 residues. Germline-derived CDR1 and CDR2 are LGHDT and YNNKEL (reference sequence). V was cut by 1 base and J by 1 base, with 12 bases left in between. The CDR3 protein is CASSQVQGGGTDTQYF. In DNA, the CDR3 is TGTGCCAGCAGCCAAGTCCAGGGGGGGGGCACAGATACGCAGTATTTT.

The gene calls are TRBV20-1 and TRBJ1-2; D is possibly TRBD1 (5 bases). Trimming cost V 1 base and J 4 bases, with 19 bases left between them. Germline V gives CDR1 DFQATT, CDR2 SNEGSKA (reference sequence). The CDR3 runs to 16 residues. The CDR3 DNA sequence: TGCAGTGCTAGAGTTTCCCATTGGGGCGAGGGCTATGGCTACACCTTC. Protein sequence: CSARVSHWGEGYGYTF.